This entry lists 10 T cell receptor beta chains sequenced from one sample in a study of response to subunit inactivated influenza vaccine (dated 2018 in TCRdb). To prepare the library, RT-PCR was applied. Instrument used: Illumina HiSeq 2500. TCRdb's own reprocessing of the public reads used fastp at Q25 and MiXCR and kept productive beta chains. When rows share a CDR3 protein, they turn into one entry using the most common DNA and genes. This sample comprises hundreds of thousands of distinct CDR3 sequences, approximately 15% of them detected only once. The ten largest clones take up 5.5% to 8% of the sample. Specimen: PBMCs from blood, collected less than 15 days before vaccination. These receptors all stem from a man in his forties or fifties who received an inactivated influenza vaccine. Donor details come from another sample of the same person, matched by shared clones.

The rearrangement uses TRBV7-2 and TRBJ2-3, with TRBD2 identical over 8 bases. After removal of 1 base from V and 4 bases from J, the junction contained 4 bases not matched to a gene. This CDR3 spans 15 amino acids. CDR1 and CDR2 from the germline V gene are SGHTA and FQGNSA. The DNA of the CDR3 is TGTGCCAGCAGCTTAGTGGGACTAGTGGCAGATACGCAGTATTTT. The encoded protein is CASSLVGLVADTQYF.

This clonotype was detected a few times. CDR3 amino acids: CSASGRGNQPQHF. The CDR3, as DNA: TGCAGTGCTAGTGGCAGGGGGAATCAGCCCCAGCATTTT. The chain has TRBV20-1 and TRBJ1-5, with TRBD1 matching 7 bases. CDR3 length: 13 amino acids. Per the germline V gene, CDR1 is DFQATT and CDR2 is SNEGSKA (reference sequence). V lost 3 bases, J lost 4 bases, and 3 bases stayed unmatched.

The sample holds many counts of this clonotype. The chain recombines TRBV2 with TRBJ1-2, with TRBD1 identical over 8 bases. CDR3 length: 14 amino acids. Unmatched junction bases numbered 7, after V lost 4 bases and J lost 6 bases. Per germline, CDR1 SNHLY and CDR2 FYNNEI. DNA of the CDR3: TGTGCCAGCAGTGTGACAGGGGTTTTAAATGGCTACACCTTC. Its protein product is CASSVTGVLNGYTF.

The V and J genes are TRBV11-2 and TRBJ2-1; possible D gene TRBD2, 6 bases. CDR1 is SGHAT, CDR2 FQNNGV, per germline. V was clipped by 1 base and J by 6 bases, with 22 bases between them. The CDR3 has 18 amino acids. CDR3 in DNA: TGTGCCAGCAGCTTAGTAGCGGTCTTTGGGGACCTCTCCAATGAGCAGTTCTTC. This encodes CASSLVAVFGDLSNEQFF.

The V gene is TRBV6-1, the J gene TRBJ2-3; the D gene is possibly TRBD1 (5 bases). CDR3 length: 12 amino acids. The V and J ends lost 9 bases and 8 bases respectively, with 15 bases between them. CDR1 is MNHNS, CDR2 SASEGT, per germline. This CDR3 reads CASDQGYSTQYF. The CDR3, as DNA: TGTGCCAGTGACCAGGGCTACAGTACGCAGTATTTT.

Only a few counts were recorded for this clonotype. The chain carries TRBV10-3 and TRBJ1-6; D possibly corresponds to TRBD1 (5 bases). Germline V gene lookup returns CDR1 ENHRY and CDR2 SYGVKD. This CDR3 region has 15 residues. Between the trimmed V and J ends, which lost 2 bases and 10 bases, there was a span of 15 bases. CDR3 nucleotide sequence: TGTGCCATCAGTGAGCAGGTGGGGGGAGGATCACCCCTCCACTTT. It is translated as CAISEQVGGGSPLHF.

The chain is built from TRBV6-2 or TRBV6-3 and TRBJ1-1, with D perhaps matching TRBD1 (5 bases). Trimming took off 6 bases at V and 2 bases at J, with 7 bases between the two ends. The CDR3 runs to 12 residues. Germline-derived CDR1 and CDR2 are MNHEY and SVGEGT. The DNA of the CDR3 is TGTGCCAGCAGGGGGCCCAACACTGAAGCTTTCTTT. It is translated as CASRGPNTEAFF.

This clonotype was observed a handful of times. The genes are TRBV20-1 and TRBJ2-2, with 8 positions matching TRBD1. This CDR3 contains 14 residues. The germline V gene has CDR1 DFQATT and CDR2 SNEGSKA (reference sequence). Trimming took 5 bases from V and 4 from J; bases not matched to a gene: 6. The CDR3 nucleotides are TGCAGTGCTGCAGGGGGCGCGGGCACCGGGGAGCTGTTTTTT. This gives the protein CSAAGGAGTGELFF.

The rearrangement joins TRBV10-3 to TRBJ1-5; 7 bases agree with TRBD1. The germline V gene has CDR1 ENHRY and CDR2 SYGVKD. V shed 8 bases and J 5 bases; nucleotides not matched to a gene: 9. This CDR3 is built from 14 residues. The CDR3 coding sequence is TGTGCCATCCGACAGGGAGGGGGCGATCAGCCCCAGCATTTT. Translated, it gives CAIRQGGGDQPQHF.

V gene TRBV20-1 combines with J gene TRBJ1-4; D unresolved. The CDR3 spans 12 residues. Germline values: CDR1 DFQATT, CDR2 SNEGSKA (reference sequence). The V end was cut by 5 bases, the J end by 8 bases, with 12 bases between. The CDR3: CSAWIDREKLFF. The CDR3 coding sequence is TGCAGTGCTTGGATAGATAGGGAAAAACTGTTTTTT.